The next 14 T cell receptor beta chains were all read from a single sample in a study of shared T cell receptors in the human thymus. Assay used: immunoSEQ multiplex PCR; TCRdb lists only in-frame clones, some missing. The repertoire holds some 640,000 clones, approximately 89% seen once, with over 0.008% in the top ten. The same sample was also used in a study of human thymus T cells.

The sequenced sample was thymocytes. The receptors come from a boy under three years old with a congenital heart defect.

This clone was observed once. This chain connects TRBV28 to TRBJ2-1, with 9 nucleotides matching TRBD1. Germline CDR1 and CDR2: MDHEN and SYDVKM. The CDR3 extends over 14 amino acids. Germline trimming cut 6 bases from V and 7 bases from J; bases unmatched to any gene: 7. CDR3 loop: CASRSSGQGNEQFF. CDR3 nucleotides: TGTGCCAGCAGGTCCTCGGGACAGGGAAATGAGCAGTTCTTC.

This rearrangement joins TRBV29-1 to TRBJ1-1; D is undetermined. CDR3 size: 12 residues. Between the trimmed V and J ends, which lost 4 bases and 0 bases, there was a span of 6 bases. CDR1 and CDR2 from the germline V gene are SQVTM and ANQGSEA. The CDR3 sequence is CSVGQMNTEAFF. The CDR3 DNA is TGCAGCGTTGGGCAGATGAACACTGAAGCTTTCTTT.

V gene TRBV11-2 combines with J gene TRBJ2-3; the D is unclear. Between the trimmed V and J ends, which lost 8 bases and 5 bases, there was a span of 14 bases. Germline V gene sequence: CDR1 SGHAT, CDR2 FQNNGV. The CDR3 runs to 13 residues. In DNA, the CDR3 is TGTGCCAGCTCCTTGGCTCGATTAGATACGCAGTATTTT. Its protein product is CASSLARLDTQYF.

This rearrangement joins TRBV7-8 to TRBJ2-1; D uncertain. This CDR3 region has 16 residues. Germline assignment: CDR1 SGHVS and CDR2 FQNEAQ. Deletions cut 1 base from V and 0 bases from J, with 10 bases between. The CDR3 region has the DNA TGTGCCAGCAGCTTAGACACGTCCCACTCCTACAATGAGCAGTTCTTC. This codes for CASSLDTSHSYNEQFF.

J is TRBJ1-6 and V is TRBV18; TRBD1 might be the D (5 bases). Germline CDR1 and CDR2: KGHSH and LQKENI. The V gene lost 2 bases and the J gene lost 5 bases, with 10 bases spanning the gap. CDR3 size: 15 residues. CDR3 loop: CASSPGTEDNSPLHF. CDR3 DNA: TGTGCCAGCTCACCAGGGACTGAAGATAATTCACCCCTCCACTTT.

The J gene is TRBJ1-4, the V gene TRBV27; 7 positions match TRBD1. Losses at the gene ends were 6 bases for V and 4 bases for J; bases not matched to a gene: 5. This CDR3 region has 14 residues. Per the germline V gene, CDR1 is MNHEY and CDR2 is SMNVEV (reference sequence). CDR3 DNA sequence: TGTGCCAGCAGCTGGGACAGAAGTAATGAAAAACTGTTTTTT. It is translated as CASSWDRSNEKLFF. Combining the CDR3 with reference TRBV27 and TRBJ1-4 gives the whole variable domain EAQVTQNPRYLITVTGKKLTVTCSQNMNHEYMSWYRQDPGLGLRQIYYSMNVEVTDKGDVPEGYKVSRKEKRNFPLILESPSPNQTSLYFCASSWDRSNEKLFFGSGTQLSVL.

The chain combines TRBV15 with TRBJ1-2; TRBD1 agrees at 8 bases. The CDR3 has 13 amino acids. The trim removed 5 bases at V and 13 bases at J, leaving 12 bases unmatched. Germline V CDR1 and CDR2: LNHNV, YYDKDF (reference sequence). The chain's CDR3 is CATSRLRQGAITF. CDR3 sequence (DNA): TGTGCCACCAGCCGATTACGGCAGGGGGCGATCACCTTC.

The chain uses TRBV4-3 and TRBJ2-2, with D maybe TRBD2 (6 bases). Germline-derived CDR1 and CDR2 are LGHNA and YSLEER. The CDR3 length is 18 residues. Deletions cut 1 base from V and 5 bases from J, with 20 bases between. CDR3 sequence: CASSQVMFVGGRTGELFF. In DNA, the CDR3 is TGCGCCAGCAGCCAAGTGATGTTTGTGGGAGGAAGGACCGGGGAGCTGTTTTTT.

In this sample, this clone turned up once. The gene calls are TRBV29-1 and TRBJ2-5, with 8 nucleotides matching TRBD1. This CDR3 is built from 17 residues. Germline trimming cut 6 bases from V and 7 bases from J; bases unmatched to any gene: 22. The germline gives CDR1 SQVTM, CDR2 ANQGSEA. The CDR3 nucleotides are TGCAGCGTGCCCGGGACAGGAATCAACAAAGACCCAGTGACCCAGTACTTC. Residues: CSVPGTGINKDPVTQYF.

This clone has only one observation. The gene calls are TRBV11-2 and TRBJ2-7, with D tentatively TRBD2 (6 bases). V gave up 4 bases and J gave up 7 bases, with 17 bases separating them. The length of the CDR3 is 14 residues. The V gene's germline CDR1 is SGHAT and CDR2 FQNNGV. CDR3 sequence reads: CASSSIRRAGEQYF. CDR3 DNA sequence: TGTGCCAGCAGCTCCATCCGACGGGCGGGGGAGCAGTACTTC.

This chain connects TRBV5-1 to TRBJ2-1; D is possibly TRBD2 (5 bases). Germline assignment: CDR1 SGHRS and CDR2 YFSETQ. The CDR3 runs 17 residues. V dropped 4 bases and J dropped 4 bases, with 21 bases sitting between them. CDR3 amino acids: CASSLLLETGVYNEQFF. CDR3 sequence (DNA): TGCGCCAGCAGCCTCCTACTGGAAACCGGGGTTTACAATGAGCAGTTCTTC. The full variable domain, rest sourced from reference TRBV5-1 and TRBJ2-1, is KAGVTQTPRYLIKTRGQQVTLSCSPISGHRSVSWYQQTPGQGLQFLFEYFSETQRNKGNFPGRFSGRQFSNSRSEMNVSTLELGDSALYLCASSLLLETGVYNEQFFGPGTRLTVL.

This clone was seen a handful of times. The CDR3 nucleotides are TGCGCCAGCAGCCAAGATTTAACCTACGAGCAGTACTTC. It encodes CASSQDLTYEQYF. This chain joins TRBV4-1 and TRBJ2-7; D not certain. Per the germline V gene, CDR1 is MGHRA and CDR2 is YSYEKL. This CDR3 spans 13 amino acids. V gave up 0 bases and J gave up 2 bases, with 5 bases separating them.

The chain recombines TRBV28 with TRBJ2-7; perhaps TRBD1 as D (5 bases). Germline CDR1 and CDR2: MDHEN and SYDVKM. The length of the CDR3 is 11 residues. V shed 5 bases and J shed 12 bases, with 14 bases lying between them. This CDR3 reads CASSQKTDLYF. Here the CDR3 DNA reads TGTGCCAGCAGTCAAAAGACAGACCTGTACTTC.

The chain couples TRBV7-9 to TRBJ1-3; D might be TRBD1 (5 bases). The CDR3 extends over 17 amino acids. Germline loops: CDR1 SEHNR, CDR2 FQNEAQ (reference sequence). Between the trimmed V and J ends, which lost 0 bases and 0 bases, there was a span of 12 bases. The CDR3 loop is CASSLARQTDSGNTIYF. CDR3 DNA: TGTGCCAGCAGCTTAGCTAGACAGACCGACTCTGGAAACACCATATATTTT.